Following are 20 T cell receptor beta chains from one sample sequenced in a study of blood T cell repertoires in COVID-19. Using immunoSEQ multiplex PCR, the repertoire was profiled, and TCRdb retains in-frame clones only, with some absent. The sample holds 60,000 to 70,000 clones, approximately 83% seen once. Material: peripheral blood. Receptors were obtained from a woman aged 55 to 70 with acute or convalescent COVID-19.

The chain recombines TRBV9 with TRBJ2-1, with 9 bases matching TRBD2. With 3 bases clipped from V and 2 bases from J, the junction kept 6 bases outside the gene matches. Germline V gives CDR1 SGDLS, CDR2 YYNGEE. This CDR3 contains 16 residues. DNA for the CDR3: TGTGCCAGCAGCGCACCGGGACTAGCTGCCTACAATGAGCAGTTCTTC. Translation: CASSAPGLAAYNEQFF.

This sequence joins TRBV5-6 and TRBJ1-4, with 10 bases lining up with TRBD1. J lost 5 bases, V lost 2 bases, and 6 bases had no gene match. CDR3 size: 16 residues. The germline V gene has CDR1 SGHDT and CDR2 YYEEEE. Here the CDR3 DNA reads TGTGCCAGCAGCTTACGTCAGACAGGGGGCAATGAAAAACTGTTTTTT. Encoded protein: CASSLRQTGGNEKLFF.

The chain uses TRBV5-4 and TRBJ2-7, with a tentative D call TRBD2 (6 bases). The germline V and J ends were trimmed by 2 bases and 3 bases, with 9 bases remaining between them. Germline-derived CDR1 and CDR2 are SGHNT and YYREEE (reference sequence). This CDR3 region has 13 residues. The CDR3 nucleotides read TGTGCCAGCAGCTTTAGCGGAAGCTACGAGCAGTACTTC. Its translation: CASSFSGSYEQYF.

The chain links TRBV11-2 to TRBJ1-4; possible D gene TRBD1, 5 bases. The CDR3 spans 15 residues. V lost 1 base, J lost 6 bases, and 12 bases lay in between. Germline values: CDR1 SGHAT, CDR2 FQNNGV. CDR3 sequence (DNA): TGTGCCAGCAGCTTAGTAGGGGCTACCGATGAAAAACTGTTTTTT. The encoded protein is CASSLVGATDEKLFF.

The chain uses TRBV7-6 and TRBJ2-3; TRBD2 agrees at 10 bases. The junction had 6 bases not matched to a gene; V was cut back by 5 bases and J by 1 base. This CDR3 is 16 amino acids long. The germline V gene encodes CDR1 SGHVS and CDR2 FNYEAQ. Written as DNA, the CDR3 is TGTGCCAGCAGCATAGTTACTAGCGGGGGCACAGATACGCAGTATTTT. It codes for CASSIVTSGGTDTQYF. The variable domain in full, with the rest retrieved from reference TRBV7-6 and TRBJ2-3, is GAGVSQSPRYKVTKRGQDVALRCDPISGHVSLYWYRQALGQGPEFLTYFNYEAQQDKSGLPNDRFSAERPEGSISTLTIQRTEQRDSAMYRCASSIVTSGGTDTQYFGPGTRLTVL.

CDR3 protein: CATSGTAGETQYF. CDR3 bases: TGTGCCACCAGTGGAACGGCGGGGGAGACCCAGTACTTC. The V call is TRBV24-1, the J call TRBJ2-5; a weak D match, TRBD2 (6 bases). The CDR3 runs to 13 residues. The germline V and J ends were trimmed by 5 bases and 5 bases, with 11 bases remaining between them. Germline V gene sequence: CDR1 KGHDR, CDR2 SFDVKD.

The chain carries TRBV5-1 and TRBJ1-1; 7 positions agree with TRBD1. The germline gives CDR1 SGHRS, CDR2 YFSETQ. V lost 4 bases to trimming and J lost 1 base; unmatched junction nucleotides: 13. This CDR3 is built from 17 residues. For the CDR3, the DNA is TGCGCCAGCAGCGTAAATATCCCAGGGGGGACGAACACTGAAGCTTTCTTT. Its protein is CASSVNIPGGTNTEAFF. Full variable domain (outside the CDR3, taken from reference TRBV5-1 and TRBJ1-1): KAGVTQTPRYLIKTRGQQVTLSCSPISGHRSVSWYQQTPGQGLQFLFEYFSETQRNKGNFPGRFSGRQFSNSRSEMNVSTLELGDSALYLCASSVNIPGGTNTEAFFGQGTRLTVV.

The V call is TRBV7-3, the J call TRBJ2-3, with 7 bases matching TRBD2. Per germline, CDR1 SGHTA and CDR2 FQGTGA. Trimming at V came to 4 bases and at J to 0 bases, leaving 4 bases not matched to a gene. This CDR3 contains 15 residues. This CDR3 reads CASSSVGGSTDTQYF. CDR3 sequence (DNA): TGTGCCAGCAGCTCAGTGGGGGGGAGCACAGATACGCAGTATTTT.

V usage is TRBV3-1 (or the pseudogene TRBV3-2) and J usage is TRBJ1-2, with TRBD1 matching over 7 bases. The CDR3 runs 15 residues. V trimming: 1 base; J trimming: 4 bases; junction bases outside the gene matches: 6. Germline CDR1 LGHDT, CDR2 YNNKEL (reference sequence). The CDR3 here is CASSQGMDRFYGYTF. In nucleotides, the CDR3 is TGTGCCAGCAGCCAAGGTATGGACAGGTTCTATGGCTACACCTTC.

This chain links TRBV19 with TRBJ1-5; 10 nucleotides match TRBD1. Germline CDR1 is LNHDA and CDR2 is SQIVND (reference sequence). The trim removed 5 bases at V and 5 bases at J, leaving 6 bases unmatched. This CDR3 has 15 residues. CDR3 protein: CASSDRTGGDQPQHF. The CDR3 nucleotides are TGTGCCAGTAGTGACCGGACAGGGGGGGATCAGCCCCAGCATTTT.

This chain connects TRBV9 to TRBJ1-4; 9 nucleotides line up with TRBD1. The length of the CDR3 is 15 residues. With 3 bases clipped from V and 4 bases from J, the junction kept 4 bases outside the gene matches. Germline values: CDR1 SGDLS, CDR2 YYNGEE. The CDR3 DNA is TGTGCCAGCAGCGCGGGGGACAGGGTTAATGAAAAACTGTTTTTT. Protein sequence: CASSAGDRVNEKLFF.

The table lists this clone with a count of one. The chain links TRBV7-6 to TRBJ1-4, with TRBD1 identical over 8 bases. The CDR3 length is 14 residues. CDR1 and CDR2 from the germline V gene are SGHVS and FNYEAQ. Trimming cost V 5 bases and J 8 bases; bases outside gene matches: 7. CDR3 coding DNA: TGTGCCAGCAGCCTCCAGGGGGCAAAGGAAAAACTGTTTTTT. Translating it yields CASSLQGAKEKLFF.

The V and J genes are TRBV7-9 and TRBJ2-1, with a weak D call TRBD1 (6 bases). This CDR3 has 14 residues. Trimming took off 3 bases at V and 3 bases at J, with 9 bases between the two ends. Germline loops: CDR1 SEHNR, CDR2 FQNEAQ (reference sequence). CDR3: CASSLTDSYNEQFF. The DNA for the CDR3 is TGTGCCAGCAGCTTGACGGACAGCTACAATGAGCAGTTCTTC. The full variable domain, its missing parts supplied by reference TRBV7-9 and TRBJ2-1, is DTGVSQNPRHKITKRGQNVTFRCDPISEHNRLYWYRQTLGQGPEFLTYFQNEAQLEKSRLLSDRFSAERPKGSFSTLEIQRTEQGDSAMYLCASSLTDSYNEQFFGPGTRLTVL.

The chain combines TRBV19 with TRBJ1-2; TRBD1 might be the D (5 bases). Trimming shortened V by 3 bases and J by 4 bases, and 21 bases separated the two germline ends. CDR3 length: 17 amino acids. Germline loops: CDR1 LNHDA, CDR2 SQIVND (reference sequence). The CDR3 nucleotides read TGTGCCAGTAGTATCTTACGAGGTGCGGGGCAGGGCTATGGCTACACCTTC. This translates into CASSILRGAGQGYGYTF.

This chain uses TRBV5-6 with TRBJ1-1; D gene unclear. Germline V lookup: CDR1 SGHDT, CDR2 YYEEEE. Between the trimmed V and J ends, which lost 4 bases and 10 bases, there was a span of 17 bases. This CDR3 is 13 amino acids long. This CDR3 reads CASSPLLRPRAFF. The CDR3 bases are TGTGCCAGCAGCCCGTTGTTGCGTCCCCGAGCTTTCTTT.

The V and J genes are TRBV6-1 and TRBJ1-1, with 7 bases fitting TRBD1. The germline V gene encodes CDR1 MNHNS and CDR2 SASEGT. The CDR3 extends over 13 amino acids. V dropped 3 bases and J dropped 8; count of bases not matched to a gene: 6. This chain's CDR3 is CASSDGTAIEAFF. In nucleotides, the CDR3 is TGTGCCAGCAGTGATGGGACAGCTATAGAAGCTTTCTTT.

The chain is built from TRBV2 and TRBJ1-4; unclear D gene. CDR3 size: 15 residues. The V gene lost 2 bases and the J gene lost 7 bases, with 14 bases spanning the gap. Germline assignment: CDR1 SNHLY and CDR2 FYNNEI. CDR3 in DNA: TGTGCCAGCAGTGAAACGGGGAGTGTAGGTGAAAAACTGTTTTTT. Translation gives CASSETGSVGEKLFF.

The V gene is TRBV4-1, the J gene TRBJ1-4, with D maybe TRBD1 (5 bases). V was clipped by 10 bases and J by 8 bases, with 8 bases between them. The CDR3 loop spans 10 amino acids. From germline, CDR1 is MGHRA and CDR2 YSYEKL. CDR3: CATGGEKLFF. CDR3 sequence (DNA): TGCGCCACCGGGGGAGAAAAACTGTTTTTT.

The chain has TRBV12-5 and TRBJ2-1; possible D gene TRBD2, 5 bases. The CDR3 contains 15 residues. With 3 bases removed from V and 7 bases from J, the gap between germline ends came to 16 bases. The germline gives CDR1 LGHNT, CDR2 FRNRAP. The CDR3 reads CASGFGFRTANEQFF. CDR3 sequence (DNA): TGTGCTAGTGGTTTTGGGTTCAGGACTGCTAATGAGCAGTTCTTC.

This chain connects TRBV19 to TRBJ1-1, with a tentative D call TRBD1 (5 bases). The CDR3 is made up of 13 amino acids. Germline lookup yields CDR1 LNHDA and CDR2 SQIVND (reference sequence). V shed 2 bases and J shed 10 bases, with 14 bases lying between them. This chain's CDR3 is CASSISQATVAFF. In DNA form, the CDR3 reads TGTGCCAGTAGTATAAGTCAGGCGACAGTAGCTTTCTTT.